Shown below are 5 T cell receptor beta chains from a single sample sequenced in a study of shared clonotypes between healthy human individuals. Produced via immunoSEQ multiplex PCR; TCRdb's table is partial and in-frame only. The table shows about 2 million clones, with over 85% occurring only once. Only CD45RO-negative cells positively selected for CCR7 counted as naive CD8 cells, so terminally differentiated effector memory CD45RA+ cells were excluded. The sample comprised naive CD8+ T cells sorted from blood. These receptors originate from a man younger than 35 in good health.

The chain carries TRBV27 and TRBJ2-7; TRBD1 is a possible D gene (5 bases). V shed 6 bases and J shed 0 bases, with 9 bases lying between them. Germline-derived CDR1 and CDR2 are MNHEY and SMNVEV (reference sequence). The CDR3 totals 13 residues. CDR3 loop: CASSVDSSYEQYF. The CDR3 DNA reads as TGTGCCAGCAGCGTTGACAGCTCCTACGAGCAGTACTTC.

The chain is built from TRBV6-5 and TRBJ1-6, with a weak D call TRBD1 (5 bases). This CDR3 has 13 residues. CDR1 is MNHEY and CDR2 is SVGAGI in the germline V gene. Trimming took off 2 bases at V and 13 bases at J, with 12 bases between the two ends. Here the CDR3 DNA reads TGTGCCAGCAGTTACGAGACCGGGACCCCCCTCCACTTT. It yields the protein CASSYETGTPLHF.

This clone has only one observation. The chain combines TRBV29-1 with TRBJ1-1; D call uncertain. The V end lost 7 bases, the J end lost 0 bases, and 12 bases lay between the germline ends. The germline V gene has CDR1 SQVTM and CDR2 ANQGSEA. This CDR3 spans 13 amino acids. The CDR3: CSAMDGLNTEAFF. Here the CDR3 DNA reads TGCAGCGCTATGGACGGGCTGAACACTGAAGCTTTCTTT.

The CDR3 region is CASSTDRAIGELFF. The DNA of the CDR3 is TGCGCCAGCAGTACGGACAGGGCAATCGGGGAGCTGTTTTTT. The chain carries TRBV4-1 and TRBJ2-2; 8 bases align to TRBD1. V shed 6 bases, J shed 7 bases, and the junction held 7 bases outside the gene matches. The CDR3 extends over 14 amino acids. Germline CDR1 and CDR2: MGHRA and YSYEKL.

This chain connects TRBV9 to TRBJ2-7; no clear D. The CDR3 spans 15 residues. The V gene's germline CDR1 is SGDLS and CDR2 YYNGEE. V gave up 0 bases and J gave up 1 base, with 11 bases separating them. CDR3 nucleotide sequence: TGTGCCAGCAGCGTAGGGCCGTTTGCTTCCTACGAGCAGTACTTC. It specifies CASSVGPFASYEQYF.